Below, 19 T cell receptor beta chains from the same sample are listed, as sequenced in a study of blood T cell repertoires in COVID-19. The assay was immunoSEQ multiplex PCR, and TCRdb's table has in-frame clones only and misses some. This table holds under 350,000 clones, about 89% found once. Sequencing was done on a sample of peripheral blood. The receptors stem from a man aged 35-49 years with acute or convalescent COVID-19.

Remarks on this clone: The sample carries other DNA sequences with the same CDR3. V is TRBV2 and J is TRBJ2-1; 8 bases fit TRBD1. Germline CDR1 and CDR2: SNHLY and FYNNEI. The CDR3 sequence is 13 residues long. Trimming cost V 4 bases and J 7 bases; bases outside gene matches: 3. The CDR3 coding sequence is TGTGCCAGCAGTGGGACAGGGCTGAATGAGCAGTTCTTC. Encoded protein: CASSGTGLNEQFF.

The chain couples TRBV5-5 to TRBJ1-6; no firm D call. The V end lost 0 bases, the J end lost 4 bases, and 11 bases lay between the germline ends. The V gene's germline CDR1 is SGHKS and CDR2 YYEKEE (reference sequence). The CDR3 has 16 amino acids. In nucleotides, the CDR3 is TGTGCCAGCAGCTTGGGCCCCCGAGGGTATAATTCACCCCTCCACTTT. It is translated as CASSLGPRGYNSPLHF.

The J gene is TRBJ1-1, the V gene TRBV7-2; D gene uncertain. Trimming removed 5 bases at V and 11 bases at J, with 15 bases between. The CDR3 is 12 amino acids. The germline CDR1 and CDR2 sequences are SGHTA and FQGNSA. The chain's CDR3 is CASSPEPPGAFF. In DNA form, the CDR3 reads TGTGCCAGCAGCCCAGAACCCCCGGGGGCTTTCTTT.

The chain carries TRBV9 and TRBJ2-7; 7 nucleotides align to TRBD1. This CDR3 region has 14 residues. From germline, CDR1 is SGDLS and CDR2 YYNGEE. V was clipped by 3 bases and J by 0 bases; unmatched bases: 3. CDR3 nucleotide sequence: TGTGCCAGCAGCGCCGGGACAGTCTCCTACGAGCAGTACTTC. Translated, it gives CASSAGTVSYEQYF.

This sequence joins TRBV9 and TRBJ2-1, with 7 bases fitting TRBD2. V lost 4 bases, J lost 4 bases, and 8 bases stayed unmatched. The germline CDR1 and CDR2 sequences are SGDLS and YYNGEE. The CDR3 contains 15 residues. For the CDR3, the DNA is TGTGCCAGCAGCCCCCCCCCGGGGGGATACAATGAGCAGTTCTTC. Residues: CASSPPPGGYNEQFF.

The chain carries TRBV9 and TRBJ2-1; the match to TRBD1 covers 11 bases. The germline CDR1 and CDR2 sequences are SGDLS and YYNGEE. The trim removed 4 bases at V and 2 bases at J, leaving 5 bases unmatched. CDR3 length: 16 residues. CDR3 sequence (DNA): TGTGCCAGCAGCTTCGGACAGGGGGCAGCCTACAATGAGCAGTTCTTC. Protein product: CASSFGQGAAYNEQFF.

V usage is TRBV3-1 (or the pseudogene TRBV3-2) and J usage is TRBJ2-1, with D hard to call. The V and J ends lost 2 bases and 7 bases respectively, with 3 bases between them. The length of the CDR3 is 11 residues. The germline gives CDR1 LGHDT, CDR2 YNNKEL (reference sequence). The CDR3: CASSQQNEQFF. CDR3 coding DNA: TGTGCCAGCAGCCAACAGAATGAGCAGTTCTTC.

This rearrangement joins TRBV12-2 to TRBJ2-7; the D segment call TRBD1 is taken from the table without a DNA check. TRBV12-2 represents a pseudogene. This CDR3 has 16 amino acids. The CDR3 DNA reads as TGTGCAAGTCGCTCCGACAGGGATGCTGTCTTCTACGAGCAGTACTTC. Translation gives CASRSDRDAVFYEQYF.

This clone was observed once. The chain employs TRBV6-1 and TRBJ1-5, with D unclear. The CDR3 has 18 residues. From germline, CDR1 is MNHNS and CDR2 SASEGT. With 3 bases removed from V and 0 bases from J, the gap between germline ends came to 18 bases. CDR3 protein: CASSELPPRIYSNQPQHF. The CDR3 nucleotides are TGTGCCAGCAGTGAGCTGCCCCCGCGCATTTATAGCAATCAGCCCCAGCATTTT.

The chain carries TRBV12-5 and TRBJ2-2; a weak D match, TRBD1 (6 bases). The V and J ends lost 1 base and 4 bases respectively, with 13 bases between them. CDR1 is LGHNT, CDR2 FRNRAP, per germline. The CDR3 totals 16 residues. As DNA, the CDR3 is TGTGCTAGTGGTTTGGCCGGGACAAAGAGCACCGGGGAGCTGTTTTTT. This encodes CASGLAGTKSTGELFF.

The chain combines TRBV7-3 with TRBJ2-2; TRBD1 is a possible D gene (5 bases). Germline V CDR1 and CDR2: SGHTA, FQGTGA. Trimming took off 8 bases at V and 6 bases at J, with 13 bases between the two ends. This CDR3 has 13 residues. This CDR3 is CASRRVSAGELFF. The CDR3 DNA sequence: TGTGCCAGCCGCAGGGTGTCGGCCGGGGAGCTGTTTTTT.

The chain couples TRBV7-2 to TRBJ1-6, with 9 bases identical to TRBD1. The germline gives CDR1 SGHTA, CDR2 FQGNSA. The trim removed 1 base at V and 10 bases at J, leaving 2 bases unmatched. The CDR3 runs to 14 residues. In DNA form, the CDR3 reads TGTGCCAGCAGCTTAGAACAGGGGGCATCACCCCTCCACTTT. The encoded protein is CASSLEQGASPLHF. Full variable domain (missing parts from reference TRBV7-2 and TRBJ1-6): GAGVSQSPSNKVTEKGKDVELRCDPISGHTALYWYRQSLGQGLEFLIYFQGNSAPDKSGLPSDRFSAERTGGSVSTLTIQRTQQEDSAVYLCASSLEQGASPLHFGNGTRLTVT.

The rearrangement joins TRBV19 to TRBJ1-4, with D possibly matching TRBD1 (5 bases). Trimming shortened V by 3 bases and J by 0 bases, and 8 bases separated the two germline ends. Germline V gene data show CDR1 as LNHDA and CDR2 as SQIVND (reference sequence). This CDR3 spans 15 amino acids. Here the CDR3 reads CASSISGPTNEKLFF. The CDR3 DNA is TGTGCCAGTAGTATCTCAGGGCCAACTAATGAAAAACTGTTTTTT.

The CDR3 reads CATLDRGENTIYF. Written as DNA, the CDR3 is TGTGCCACCCTGGACAGGGGTGAAAACACCATATATTTT. V is TRBV6-5 and J is TRBJ1-3, with TRBD1 matching 9 bases. Losses at the gene ends were 10 bases for V and 6 bases for J; bases not matched to a gene: 7. The germline V gene has CDR1 MNHEY and CDR2 SVGAGI. The CDR3 is 13 residues long.

The count of this clone is one. V gene TRBV10-1 combines with J gene TRBJ2-7, with a possible D match to TRBD2 (7 bases). The germline V gene has CDR1 WNHNN and CDR2 SYGVQD (reference sequence). The V gene lost 3 bases and the J gene lost 3 bases, with 12 bases spanning the gap. The CDR3 is 14 amino acids. CDR3 nucleotides: TGCGCCAGCAGTGAAGGGGGGGCCGGCTACGAGCAGTACTTC. Protein: CASSEGGAGYEQYF.

The V call is TRBV5-1, the J call TRBJ2-3, with 8 bases fitting TRBD1. J was trimmed by 1 base and V by 4 bases; bases with no gene match: 8. Germline V gene sequence: CDR1 SGHRS, CDR2 YFSETQ. The CDR3 consists of 16 residues. The CDR3 sequence is CASSKQGQGGTDTQYF. The DNA of the CDR3 is TGCGCCAGCAGCAAGCAAGGACAGGGTGGCACAGATACGCAGTATTTT. Combining the CDR3 with reference TRBV5-1 and TRBJ2-3 gives the whole variable domain KAGVTQTPRYLIKTRGQQVTLSCSPISGHRSVSWYQQTPGQGLQFLFEYFSETQRNKGNFPGRFSGRQFSNSRSEMNVSTLELGDSALYLCASSKQGQGGTDTQYFGPGTRLTVL.

This clone showed up just once. This chain links TRBV11-2 with TRBJ2-2; D might be TRBD1 (5 bases). Germline CDR1 SGHAT, CDR2 FQNNGV. The ends were cut back, 1 base at V and 13 bases at J, with 13 bases in the middle. This CDR3 is 13 amino acids long. CDR3 in DNA: TGTGCCAGCAGCTTAGCCCTCGACAGTCGGCTGTTTTTT. Translation gives CASSLALDSRLFF.

V gene TRBV4-1 combines with J gene TRBJ2-3; 8 bases map to TRBD2. J lost 9 bases, V lost 0 bases, and 11 bases had no gene match. The CDR3 has 16 amino acids. Germline V gives CDR1 MGHRA, CDR2 YSYEKL. The CDR3 DNA reads as TGCGCCAGCAGCCAAGATTTTTCGGGGGGGGTGGTAACGCAGTATTTT. This encodes CASSQDFSGGVVTQYF.

V is TRBV2 and J is TRBJ2-7, with TRBD1 matching over 7 bases. The CDR3 totals 15 residues. Germline-derived CDR1 and CDR2 are SNHLY and FYNNEI. Trimming cost V 4 bases and J 3 bases; bases outside gene matches: 9. As DNA, the CDR3 is TGTGCCAGCAGTGGGAGTCCCCGGGACAGCTACGAGCAGTACTTC. Translating gives CASSGSPRDSYEQYF. Full variable domain (rest looked up from reference TRBV2 and TRBJ2-7): EPEVTQTPSHQVTQMGQEVILRCVPISNHLYFYWYRQILGQKVEFLVSFYNNEISEKSEIFDDQFSVERPDGSNFTLKIRSTKLEDSAMYFCASSGSPRDSYEQYFGPGTRLTVT.